The table lists the clone carrying this TCR beta chain with many counts. Germline loops: CDR1 MNHNS, CDR2 SASEGT. The length of the CDR3 is 15 residues. With V trimmed by 6 bases and J by 6 bases, 4 bases remained unmatched. The data are from a study of regulatory T cells in long-lasting Graves disease. Assembly of TCR beta libraries relied on iRepertoire HTBI primers together with Arm-PCR of CDR3 regions. TCRdb reanalysed the multiplex PCR reads using MiXCR and keeps one entry per CDR3 protein. The sample yields some 410,000 distinct CDR3 sequences, 16% seen once. Time point specified: newly diagnosed GD, antithyroid drugs for less than 3 months. PBMC-derived RNA was used for the TCR library. The data also belong to a second study, concerning T cells in Graves' hyperthyroidism and ophthalmopathy. That work adds: Appearing also in blood were most of the thyroid clonotypes expanded above 0.001.

The receptor was derived from a young woman with Graves disease. The chain links TRBV6-1 to TRBJ2-2, with 13 positions matching TRBD2. The starting material was peripheral blood mononuclear cells (PBMCs), obtained at new diagnosis, from a patient treated with antithyroid drugs. As DNA, the CDR3 is TGTGCCAGCAGGGGACTAGCGGGAAGGTCCGGGGAGCTGTTTTTT. Amino acids: CASRGLAGRSGELFF.